The 21 T cell receptor beta chains presented below share a single source sample, sequenced in a study of identical twins. One entry per CDR3 protein results from TCRdb running MiXCR on the 5' RACE reads. The sample consists of approximately 670,000 distinct CDR3 sequences, roughly 6% of them appearing once. Material for sequencing was naive T cells sorted from blood. The receptors were sampled from a man aged 18 to 30 in good health.

DNA for the CDR3: TGCAGTGCTAAGAGGACAGATGAAAAACTGTTTTTT. Its protein is CSAKRTDEKLFF. The gene calls are TRBV20-1 and TRBJ1-4, with D possibly matching TRBD1 (6 bases). The CDR3 totals 12 residues. The germline CDR1 and CDR2 sequences are DFQATT and SNEGSKA (reference sequence). V lost 4 bases to trimming and J lost 6 bases, with 9 bases between them.

Concerning this clonotype: A much larger clone sits a single nucleotide away, making a read error possible. This chain uses TRBV27 with TRBJ2-1; TRBD2 is a possible D gene (6 bases). Looked up from germline, CDR1 is MNHEY and CDR2 is SMNVEV (reference sequence). Trimming removed 2 bases from V and 7 bases from J, with 12 bases in between. The CDR3 is 14 residues long. The CDR3 region is CASSLRASANEQFF. In DNA, the CDR3 is TGTGCCAGCAGTTTACGGGCTAGCGCGAATGAGCAGTTCTTC.

This chain uses TRBV11-2 with TRBJ2-1; 10 bases are shared with TRBD1. The V segment lost 1 base and the J segment 14 bases; nucleotides outside the gene matches: 5. CDR1 is SGHAT, CDR2 FQNNGV, per germline. This CDR3 spans 13 amino acids. CDR3: CASSLGIGTGEFF. CDR3 DNA sequence: TGTGCCAGCAGCTTAGGGATCGGGACAGGGGAGTTCTTC. The complete variable domain, with remaining parts taken from reference TRBV11-2 and TRBJ2-1, reads EAGVAQSPRYKIIEKRQSVAFWCNPISGHATLYWYQQILGQGPKLLIQFQNNGVVDDSQLPKDRFSAERLKGVDSTLKIQPAKLEDSAVYLCASSLGIGTGEFFGPGTRLTVL.

This clonotype was counted ten times or more. The CDR3 reads CASSSSGTGYYNEQFF. CDR3 DNA: TGTGCCAGCAGTTCATCCGGGACAGGCTACTACAATGAGCAGTTCTTC. The chain links TRBV28 to TRBJ2-1; 8 nucleotides agree with TRBD1. V shed 4 bases, J shed 3 bases, and the junction held 8 bases outside the gene matches. This CDR3 comprises 16 residues. Germline V CDR1 and CDR2: MDHEN, SYDVKM.

This clonotype showed up many times. The rearrangement links TRBV4-2 to TRBJ2-7, with 7 bases fitting TRBD2. Per the germline V gene, CDR1 is LGHNA and CDR2 is YNFKEQ. After removal of 0 bases from V and 5 bases from J, the junction contained 1 base not matched to a gene. CDR3 size: 13 residues. The CDR3 loop reads CASSQEGGDEQYF. CDR3 sequence (DNA): TGTGCCAGCAGCCAAGAGGGGGGGGACGAGCAGTACTTC.

This clonotype was found many times. V gene TRBV7-2 combines with J gene TRBJ2-7, with unresolved D. CDR3 size: 14 residues. Germline V gene sequence: CDR1 SGHTA, CDR2 FQGNSA. V shed 4 bases and J shed 3 bases, with 13 bases lying between them. The CDR3 nucleotides read TGTGCCAGCAGCTCGATAGGCCCCCTCTACGAGCAGTACTTC. Amino acids: CASSSIGPLYEQYF. Looking up the rest from reference TRBV7-2 and TRBJ2-7 gives the full variable domain: GAGVSQSPSNKVTEKGKDVELRCDPISGHTALYWYRQSLGQGLEFLIYFQGNSAPDKSGLPSDRFSAERTGGSVSTLTIQRTQQEDSAVYLCASSSIGPLYEQYFGPGTRLTVT.

The V call is TRBV27, the J call TRBJ2-7, with 10 bases lining up with TRBD1. The CDR3 contains 16 residues. From germline, CDR1 is MNHEY and CDR2 SMNVEV (reference sequence). With V trimmed by 6 bases and J by 1 base, 9 bases remained unmatched. The CDR3 reads CASSNDRGLLSYEQYF. CDR3 nucleotide sequence: TGTGCCAGCAGCAACGACAGGGGGCTGTTGTCCTACGAGCAGTACTTC.

About this clonotype: At one end the junction does not follow the germline gene, possibly because of a read error. The chain carries TRBV28 and TRBJ2-2, with D maybe TRBD2 (5 bases). The germline gives CDR1 MDHEN, CDR2 SYDVKM. This CDR3 spans 14 amino acids. For the CDR3, the DNA is TGTGCCAGCAGTTTCACCGAGAACACCGGGGAGCGGTTTTTT. Its protein is CASSFTENTGERFF.

The J gene is TRBJ1-1, the V gene TRBV5-1; D is uncertain. Germline CDR1 reads SGHRS; CDR2 reads YFSETQ. Trimming left V 5 bases short and J 1 base short, with 12 bases between. CDR3 length: 14 residues. In DNA, the CDR3 is TGCGCCAGCAGTCAGGCCTTTTCGAACACTGAAGCTTTCTTT. The encoded protein is CASSQAFSNTEAFF. The whole variable domain, filled in from reference TRBV5-1 and TRBJ1-1, reads KAGVTQTPRYLIKTRGQQVTLSCSPISGHRSVSWYQQTPGQGLQFLFEYFSETQRNKGNFPGRFSGRQFSNSRSEMNVSTLELGDSALYLCASSQAFSNTEAFFGQGTRLTVV.

This clonotype showed up many times. The genes are TRBV12-3 or TRBV12-4 and TRBJ1-5; no clear D. This CDR3 spans 17 amino acids. Trimming shortened V by 4 bases and J by 3 bases, and 19 bases separated the two germline ends. CDR3 DNA: TGTGCCAGCAGTTCCAGTCCGGGAGGGTGGAACAATCAGCCCCAGCATTTT. It codes for CASSSSPGGWNNQPQHF.

This clonotype was counted ten times or more. V is TRBV2 and J is TRBJ2-7, with TRBD1 matching over 9 bases. This CDR3 region has 15 residues. With 4 bases clipped from V and 2 bases from J, the junction kept 6 bases outside the gene matches. CDR1 and CDR2 (germline): SNHLY, FYNNEI. DNA for the CDR3: TGTGCCAGCAGTGGACAGGGGGTCGTTACCTACGAGCAGTACGTC. Its translation is CASSGQGVVTYEQYV.

This clonotype was observed a few times. The V call is TRBV5-1, the J call TRBJ2-5; 10 nucleotides agree with TRBD1. V lost 1 base, J lost 5 bases, and 5 bases stayed unmatched. CDR3 length: 15 residues. Per the germline V gene, CDR1 is SGHRS and CDR2 is YFSETQ. The CDR3 reads CASSLPTGGRETQYF. The CDR3 DNA is TGCGCCAGCAGCTTGCCGACAGGGGGCCGGGAGACCCAGTACTTC.

The chain links TRBV3-1 to TRBJ2-6, with 10 positions matching TRBD2. With V trimmed by 4 bases and J by 2 bases, 8 bases remained unmatched. The CDR3 runs to 18 residues. Per the germline V gene, CDR1 is LGHDT and CDR2 is YNNKEL (reference sequence). The chain's CDR3 is CASSPESGRAAGANVLTF. The CDR3 DNA reads as TGTGCCAGCAGCCCCGAAAGCGGGAGGGCCGCTGGGGCCAACGTCCTGACTTTC.

The table lists this clonotype with many counts. The chain recombines TRBV4-1 with TRBJ2-2; D possibly corresponds to TRBD1 (6 bases). V shed 1 base and J shed 5 bases, with 11 bases lying between them. The CDR3 extends over 15 amino acids. In germline, CDR1 is MGHRA, CDR2 YSYEKL. The CDR3 protein is CASSQVPGVTGELFF. Written as DNA, the CDR3 is TGCGCCAGCAGCCAAGTTCCAGGGGTAACCGGGGAGCTGTTTTTT.

This clonotype has just a few counts. The chain links TRBV14 to TRBJ2-6; D gene ambiguous. Deletions cut 3 bases from V and 0 bases from J, with 6 bases between. The CDR3 is 15 amino acids. Germline V gene sequence: CDR1 SGHDN, CDR2 FVKESK. CDR3 sequence reads: CASSHFLSGANVLTF. The CDR3 bases are TGTGCCAGCAGCCACTTCCTCTCTGGGGCCAACGTCCTGACTTTC.

This chain uses TRBV7-6 with TRBJ2-7, with 7 bases matching TRBD1. Trimming cost V 1 base and J 1 base; bases outside gene matches: 19. Germline V gives CDR1 SGHVS, CDR2 FNYEAQ. The length of the CDR3 is 20 residues. As DNA, the CDR3 is TGTGCCAGCAGCTTAGAGTCCGTGACAGGGTCCTATCACTTGTCCTACGAGCAGTACTTC. Its protein is CASSLESVTGSYHLSYEQYF.

In its sample, this clonotype was seen a few times. V usage is TRBV7-8 and J usage is TRBJ2-3, with 7 bases fitting TRBD2. The germline CDR1 and CDR2 sequences are SGHVS and FQNEAQ. J lost 3 bases, V lost 1 base, and 7 bases had no gene match. The CDR3 runs to 16 residues. For the CDR3, the DNA is TGTGCCAGCAGCTTAGTTCCAGCGGGACTGACAGATACGCAGTATTTT. This codes for CASSLVPAGLTDTQYF.

The genes are TRBV27 and TRBJ2-3; 7 bases are shared with TRBD1. V was clipped by 5 bases and J by 4 bases; unmatched bases: 12. Germline-derived CDR1 and CDR2 are MNHEY and SMNVEV (reference sequence). The CDR3 extends over 16 amino acids. This CDR3 reads CASSAYRGLPPDTQYF. The CDR3 bases are TGTGCCAGCAGTGCGTACAGGGGTCTCCCCCCAGATACGCAGTATTTT.

Ten or more counts support this clonotype. The gene calls are TRBV28 and TRBJ2-1, with a possible D match to TRBD1 (5 bases). Germline V gene lookup returns CDR1 MDHEN and CDR2 SYDVKM. With 6 bases removed from V and 4 bases from J, the gap between germline ends came to 16 bases. CDR3 length: 15 residues. DNA of the CDR3: TGTGCCAGCAGCTCCCAGCCAGGGTTATACAATGAGCAGTTCTTC. Encoded protein: CASSSQPGLYNEQFF.

This clonotype showed up many times. The chain has TRBV20-1 and TRBJ2-1; possible D gene TRBD2, 6 bases. The CDR3 contains 14 residues. Per the germline V gene, CDR1 is DFQATT and CDR2 is SNEGSKA (reference sequence). The V end was cut by 5 bases, the J end by 4 bases, with 15 bases between. CDR3 sequence (DNA): TGCAGTGCTGGTAAGCTAGCGACGTACAATGAGCAGTTCTTC. Its translation: CSAGKLATYNEQFF.

This clonotype has only a few counts. This rearrangement joins TRBV7-9 to TRBJ2-1; D possibly matches TRBD1 or TRBD2 (5 bases each). The CDR3 has 15 amino acids. The V and J ends lost 1 base and 7 bases respectively, with 14 bases between them. Germline CDR1 is SEHNR and CDR2 is FQNEAQ (reference sequence). CDR3 amino acids: CASSLVTGAVNEQFF. The CDR3 nucleotides read TGTGCCAGCAGCTTAGTTACCGGGGCGGTGAATGAGCAGTTCTTC.